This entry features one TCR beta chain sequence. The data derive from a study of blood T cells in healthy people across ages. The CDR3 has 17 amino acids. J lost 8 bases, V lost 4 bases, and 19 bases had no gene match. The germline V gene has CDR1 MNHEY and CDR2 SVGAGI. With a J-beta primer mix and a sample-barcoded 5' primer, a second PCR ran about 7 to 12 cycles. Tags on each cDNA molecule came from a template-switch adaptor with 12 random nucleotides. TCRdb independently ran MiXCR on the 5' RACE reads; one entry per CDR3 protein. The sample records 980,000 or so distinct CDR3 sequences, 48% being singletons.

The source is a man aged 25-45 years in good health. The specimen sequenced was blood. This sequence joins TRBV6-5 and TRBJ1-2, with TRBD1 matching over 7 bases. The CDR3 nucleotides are TGTGCCAGCAGTTCCCGGACAGGCCGAACGGGCAGTGAGGGCTACACCTTC. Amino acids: CASSSRTGRTGSEGYTF.